Presented here are 9 T cell receptor beta chains from one specimen sequenced in a study of blood T cell repertoires in COVID-19. Sequencing used immunoSEQ multiplex PCR; TCRdb keeps in-frame clones, though not all of them. This sample has roughly 190,000 clones; 65% to 80% occur once, and the top ten carry 9.5% to 15%. The sequenced sample consisted of peripheral blood. The receptor set was obtained from a woman aged 50 to 60 with acute or convalescent COVID-19.

The rearrangement joins TRBV9 to TRBJ1-5, with D possibly being TRBD1 (6 bases). V dropped 4 bases and J dropped 5 bases, with 16 bases sitting between them. Germline lookup yields CDR1 SGDLS and CDR2 YYNGEE. The CDR3 runs to 15 residues. The CDR3 is CASSPDRSPDQPQHF. The DNA for the CDR3 is TGTGCCAGCAGCCCAGACAGGTCGCCCGATCAGCCCCAGCATTTT.

The chain is built from TRBV6-2 or TRBV6-3 and TRBJ2-7; D gene ambiguous. Trimming shortened V by 6 bases and J by 2 bases, and 5 bases separated the two germline ends. The CDR3 loop spans 11 amino acids. The germline CDR1 and CDR2 sequences are MNHEY and SVGEGT. The CDR3 reads CASSAPYEQYF. CDR3 coding DNA: TGTGCCAGCAGCGCGCCCTACGAGCAGTACTTC.

The chain carries TRBV30 and TRBJ1-5; D gene ambiguous. The V end lost 3 bases, the J end lost 0 bases, and 9 bases lay between the germline ends. The CDR3 contains 14 residues. Looked up from germline, CDR1 is GTSNPN and CDR2 is SVGIG (reference sequence). The CDR3 nucleotides are TGTGCCTGGAGCCCGCGAGATAGCAATCAGCCCCAGCATTTT. Protein product: CAWSPRDSNQPQHF.

This chain uses TRBV7-8 with TRBJ2-7; TRBD1 matches 9 bases. The V gene's germline CDR1 is SGHVS and CDR2 FQNEAQ. V dropped 3 bases and J dropped 5; count of bases not matched to a gene: 8. The CDR3 totals 15 residues. CDR3: CASSLGAGTGNEQYF. The CDR3 nucleotides read TGTGCCAGCAGCTTGGGGGCCGGGACAGGGAACGAGCAGTACTTC.

The V and J genes are TRBV5-1 and TRBJ2-7, with a weak D call TRBD1 (6 bases). V lost 0 bases, J lost 0 bases, and 7 bases lay in between. The CDR3 loop spans 14 amino acids. The germline V gene encodes CDR1 SGHRS and CDR2 YFSETQ. CDR3 in amino acids: CASSLAGDSYEQYF. The CDR3 DNA is TGCGCCAGCAGCTTGGCAGGGGACTCCTACGAGCAGTACTTC.

The J gene is TRBJ1-1, the V gene TRBV27, with 9 bases fitting TRBD1. The ends lost 5 bases at V and 3 bases at J; junction bases unmatched: 10. CDR1 MNHEY and CDR2 SMNVEV come from the germline V gene (reference sequence). This CDR3 spans 16 amino acids. Here the CDR3 DNA reads TGTGCCAGCAGTCCGGGGACAGGGAATGTTGACACTGAAGCTTTCTTT. Translating gives CASSPGTGNVDTEAFF.

V usage is TRBV5-1 and J usage is TRBJ1-2, with 7 bases fitting TRBD1. The J segment lost 8 bases and the V segment lost 4 bases, leaving 11 bases of the junction unmatched. Germline V gene data show CDR1 as SGHRS and CDR2 as YFSETQ. The CDR3 spans 14 residues. The CDR3 coding sequence is TGCGCCAGCAGCCTCATGACAGGGACGGACGGCTACACCTTC. This gives the protein CASSLMTGTDGYTF. Full variable domain (remainder filled in from reference TRBV5-1 and TRBJ1-2): KAGVTQTPRYLIKTRGQQVTLSCSPISGHRSVSWYQQTPGQGLQFLFEYFSETQRNKGNFPGRFSGRQFSNSRSEMNVSTLELGDSALYLCASSLMTGTDGYTFGSGTRLTVV.

The chain links TRBV28 to TRBJ1-5, with 10 bases aligning to TRBD1. Germline CDR1 MDHEN, CDR2 SYDVKM. V lost 10 bases and J lost 1; bases outside the gene matches: 10. The CDR3 contains 16 residues. CDR3: CATTEPGQGSNQPQHF. The DNA of the CDR3 is TGTGCCACTACCGAACCGGGACAGGGGAGCAATCAGCCCCAGCATTTT.

J is TRBJ1-1 and V is TRBV9, with D possibly matching TRBD1 (6 bases). Trimming took 0 bases from V and 4 from J, leaving 10 bases between them. This CDR3 region has 14 residues. Germline CDR1 is SGDLS and CDR2 is YYNGEE. The CDR3 here is CASSVGGRGTEAFF. The CDR3 bases are TGTGCCAGCAGCGTAGGGGGGCGAGGCACTGAAGCTTTCTTT.